Each of the 17 T cell receptor beta chains below was sequenced from the same sample in a study of shared clonotypes between healthy human individuals. Sequencing was performed with immunoSEQ multiplex PCR; in TCRdb, only in-frame clones are kept and a portion is missing. Among about 2.3 million clones listed, 90% to 95% were seen once. The sequenced material came from naive CD4+ T cells from PBMCs. Subset defined: CD45RA+ positively selected. The receptors stem from a man younger than 35 in good health. Some clones in this sample may be carry-over from other donors' samples.

The CDR3 protein is CSVEKVNTEAFF. The CDR3 DNA reads as TGCAGCGTTGAAAAAGTGAACACTGAAGCTTTCTTT. V is TRBV29-1 and J is TRBJ1-1; D is unresolved. The CDR3 loop spans 12 amino acids. Looked up from germline, CDR1 is SQVTM and CDR2 is ANQGSEA. V lost 2 bases and J lost 0, with 4 bases in between. Full variable domain (outside the CDR3, taken from reference TRBV29-1 and TRBJ1-1): SAVISQKPSRDICQRGTSLTIQCQVDSQVTMMFWYRQQPGQSLTLIATANQGSEATYESGFVIDKFPISRPNLTFSTLTVSNMSPEDSSIYLCSVEKVNTEAFFGQGTRLTVV.

J is TRBJ1-2 and V is TRBV23-1; D possibly corresponds to TRBD1 (6 bases). TRBV23-1 is labeled an ORF, and its function is uncertain. The CDR3 is 15 residues long. Trimming shortened V by 0 bases and J by 6 bases, and 14 bases separated the two germline ends. The CDR3 sequence: CASSQSSGAGDGYTF. Here the CDR3 DNA reads TGCGCCAGCAGTCAATCGTCAGGGGCAGGGGATGGCTACACCTTC.

V gene TRBV5-4 combines with J gene TRBJ2-7; 9 bases are shared with TRBD2. The CDR3 has 15 amino acids. J lost 2 bases, V lost 4 bases, and 7 bases had no gene match. The germline V gene encodes CDR1 SGHNT and CDR2 YYREEE (reference sequence). The CDR3 is CASSIPGTSPYEQYF. CDR3 coding DNA: TGTGCCAGCAGCATCCCCGGGACTAGCCCCTACGAGCAGTACTTC.

The chain is built from TRBV2 and TRBJ2-7, with 10 bases aligning to TRBD1. The CDR3 sequence is 14 residues long. CDR1 and CDR2 from the germline V gene are SNHLY and FYNNEI. Trimming took 6 bases from V and 0 from J; bases not matched to a gene: 2. The CDR3 DNA reads as TGTGCCAGCAGGGGGACAGGGGTCTCCTACGAGCAGTACTTC. It encodes CASRGTGVSYEQYF. Using reference TRBV2 and TRBJ2-7 for the parts outside the CDR3, the full variable domain is EPEVTQTPSHQVTQMGQEVILRCVPISNHLYFYWYRQILGQKVEFLVSFYNNEISEKSEIFDDQFSVERPDGSNFTLKIRSTKLEDSAMYFCASRGTGVSYEQYFGPGTRLTVT.

This rearrangement joins TRBV11-2 to TRBJ2-7, with 7 bases aligning to TRBD1. The CDR3 totals 15 residues. From germline, CDR1 is SGHAT and CDR2 FQNNGV. With 1 base clipped from V and 3 bases from J, the junction kept 6 bases outside the gene matches. The CDR3 here is CASSLVGTEVYEQYF. The CDR3 nucleotides are TGTGCCAGCAGCTTAGTCGGGACAGAGGTCTACGAGCAGTACTTC.

This rearrangement joins TRBV4-1 to TRBJ2-2; TRBD2 matches 7 bases. The V gene end was trimmed by 0 bases and the J gene end by 4 bases; junction bases not matched to a gene: 8. Germline V gives CDR1 MGHRA, CDR2 YSYEKL. The CDR3 length is 17 residues. The CDR3 DNA is TGCGCCAGCAGCCAAGAGCGTGGCGGGAGTCGCACCGGGGAGCTGTTTTTT. It encodes CASSQERGGSRTGELFF.

V gene TRBV7-2 combines with J gene TRBJ1-1; D unclear. Between the trimmed V and J ends, which lost 1 base and 5 bases, there was a span of 11 bases. The germline V gene has CDR1 SGHTA and CDR2 FQGNSA. CDR3 length: 14 residues. This CDR3 is CASSLGAGRTEAFF. The CDR3 nucleotides are TGTGCCAGCAGCTTAGGTGCGGGTAGGACTGAAGCTTTCTTT. Looking up the rest from reference TRBV7-2 and TRBJ1-1 gives the full variable domain: GAGVSQSPSNKVTEKGKDVELRCDPISGHTALYWYRQSLGQGLEFLIYFQGNSAPDKSGLPSDRFSAERTGGSVSTLTIQRTQQEDSAVYLCASSLGAGRTEAFFGQGTRLTVV.

The J gene is TRBJ2-1, the V gene TRBV5-4, with TRBD2 identical over 7 bases. From germline, CDR1 is SGHNT and CDR2 YYREEE (reference sequence). CDR3 size: 15 residues. J was trimmed by 14 bases and V by 3 bases; bases with no gene match: 17. Here the CDR3 DNA reads TGTGCCAGCAGCTCCATGACTAGTAGGTCGGGAGGTGAGTTCTTC. As protein: CASSSMTSRSGGEFF.

The CDR3 reads CASSQEEGVADTQYF. CDR3 nucleotides: TGCGCCAGCAGCCAAGAGGAGGGAGTAGCAGATACGCAGTATTTT. The gene calls are TRBV4-3 and TRBJ2-3; D possibly corresponds to TRBD2 (6 bases). This CDR3 has 15 amino acids. Germline V gives CDR1 LGHNA, CDR2 YSLEER. Trimming cost V 0 bases and J 4 bases, with 11 bases left between them.

J is TRBJ2-3 and V is TRBV10-1, with D perhaps TRBD2 (6 bases). Germline CDR1 reads WNHNN; CDR2 reads SYGVQD (reference sequence). V was shortened by 8 bases and J by 3 bases, with 12 bases between the two germline ends. This CDR3 contains 13 residues. DNA for the CDR3: TGCGCCAGCCGGGACTCAAAGACAGATACGCAGTATTTT. It codes for CASRDSKTDTQYF.

The chain has TRBV28 and TRBJ2-5; 9 bases align to TRBD2. Germline CDR1 reads MDHEN; CDR2 reads SYDVKM. V shed 1 base, J shed 5 bases, and the junction held 11 bases outside the gene matches. This CDR3 is built from 17 residues. CDR3 sequence: CASSLYASGARRETQYF. In nucleotides, the CDR3 is TGTGCCAGCAGTTTATATGCTAGCGGGGCTCGGCGGGAGACCCAGTACTTC. Full variable domain (rest looked up from reference TRBV28 and TRBJ2-5): DVKVTQSSRYLVKRTGEKVFLECVQDMDHENMFWYRQDPGLGLRLIYFSYDVKMKEKGDIPEGYSVSREKKERFSLILESASTNQTSMYLCASSLYASGARRETQYFGPGTRLLVL.

This chain connects TRBV2 to TRBJ1-5; D not certain. V was clipped by 9 bases and J by 4 bases, with 16 bases between them. CDR1 is SNHLY and CDR2 is FYNNEI in the germline V gene. This CDR3 is 14 amino acids long. Here the CDR3 DNA reads TGTGCCAGTGGTTGGAGCAGAAATAATCAGCCCCAGCATTTT. Protein product: CASGWSRNNQPQHF.

The J gene is TRBJ2-1, the V gene TRBV9; D perhaps matches TRBD2 (5 bases). Germline CDR1 and CDR2: SGDLS and YYNGEE. The V gene lost 3 bases and the J gene lost 10 bases, with 23 bases spanning the gap. The CDR3 sequence is 16 residues long. The CDR3 protein is CASSAPYGKASREQFF. The CDR3 DNA follows: TGTGCCAGCAGCGCCCCATACGGGAAGGCCTCTAGGGAGCAGTTCTTC.

The rearrangement links TRBV4-2 to TRBJ2-1, with TRBD2 matching over 9 bases. Germline CDR1 and CDR2: LGHNA and YNFKEQ. Trimming cost V 1 base and J 1 base; bases outside gene matches: 17. The CDR3 length is 21 residues. For the CDR3, the DNA is TGTGCCAGCAGCCAAGTTTCCAGGACTAGCGCCCTGGAGTTTTCCTACAATGAGCAGTTCTTC. Protein product: CASSQVSRTSALEFSYNEQFF.

The CDR3 bases are TGCGCCAGCAGCCCCTATCTCCCGACAGCAGCTAATGAAAAACTGTTTTTT. Translation gives CASSPYLPTAANEKLFF. The chain is built from TRBV4-1 and TRBJ1-4; D may be TRBD1 (5 bases). Trimming took off 4 bases at V and 3 bases at J, with 18 bases between the two ends. The CDR3 contains 17 residues. Germline CDR1 is MGHRA and CDR2 is YSYEKL.

The J gene is TRBJ2-3, the V gene TRBV15; D is undetermined. Trimming pared 0 bases from V and 4 bases from J, leaving 5 bases between. CDR1 is LNHNV, CDR2 YYDKDF, per germline (reference sequence). This CDR3 has 13 residues. The CDR3 DNA reads TGTGCCACCAGCAGAGAACGGCCAGATACGCAGTATTTT. Translating gives CATSRERPDTQYF.

The chain uses TRBV4-1 and TRBJ2-2; TRBD2 matches at 11 bases. V lost 1 base to trimming and J lost 5 bases; unmatched junction nucleotides: 9. CDR1 is MGHRA, CDR2 YSYEKL, per germline. The CDR3 has 18 residues. The DNA of the CDR3 is TGCGCCAGCAGCCAAGGATTAGCGGGAGGGCCGAGGACCGGGGAGCTGTTTTTT. It is translated as CASSQGLAGGPRTGELFF.